A single sample gave rise to the 7 T cell receptor beta chains below, sequenced in a study of identical twins. TCRdb re-analysed the 5' RACE reads in MiXCR, keeping a single row per CDR3 protein. The sample contains about 900,000 distinct CDR3 sequences, roughly 12% of which appear only once. These same data were also listed under a study on yellow fever vaccine responses in identical twins.

Sequencing used PBMCs. These receptors came from a young woman in good health.

The V call is TRBV12-3 or TRBV12-4, the J call TRBJ2-7; 8 nucleotides match TRBD2. This CDR3 spans 16 amino acids. Losses at the gene ends were 6 bases for V and 3 bases for J; bases not matched to a gene: 13. DNA for the CDR3: TGTGCCAGCAGGCGGGGGGATGGAGCGGGAAACTACGAGCAGTACTTC. Translating it yields CASRRGDGAGNYEQYF.

The sample holds a few counts of this clonotype. The V call is TRBV5-1, the J call TRBJ2-1; D unresolved. The CDR3 has 14 residues. With 6 bases removed from V and 4 bases from J, the gap between germline ends came to 14 bases. The germline V gene has CDR1 SGHRS and CDR2 YFSETQ. In DNA form, the CDR3 reads TGCGCCAGCACCCCGGCCACCGCATACAATGAGCAGTTCTTC. It translates to CASTPATAYNEQFF.

This clonotype was observed many times. The chain has TRBV3-1 and TRBJ2-1; no definite D call. V was trimmed by 4 bases and J by 6 bases, leaving 22 bases between them. The germline V gene has CDR1 LGHDT and CDR2 YNNKEL (reference sequence). The CDR3 is 17 residues long. CDR3 DNA sequence: TGTGCCAGCAGCCCCGAAAGAATTCATGTTTTTGGCAATGAGCAGTTCTTC. This codes for CASSPERIHVFGNEQFF.

In this sample, this clonotype turned up a few times. As DNA, the CDR3 is TGCAGTGCTGTGGACAGGGGGGGACTCCTTACCTACGAGCAGTACTTC. As protein: CSAVDRGGLLTYEQYF. V usage is TRBV20-1 and J usage is TRBJ2-7; 10 bases fit TRBD1. V lost 5 bases and J lost 2; bases outside the gene matches: 12. The CDR3 loop spans 16 amino acids. The germline V gene encodes CDR1 DFQATT and CDR2 SNEGSKA (reference sequence).

This chain connects TRBV2 to TRBJ2-3, with TRBD1 matching over 7 bases. V shed 7 bases and J 0 bases; nucleotides not matched to a gene: 19. The CDR3 consists of 19 residues. Germline CDR1 reads SNHLY; CDR2 reads FYNNEI. This chain's CDR3 is CASIDSTGRGRTSTDTQYF. The CDR3 coding sequence is TGTGCCAGCATCGATTCGACAGGGAGAGGGCGGACTAGCACAGATACGCAGTATTTT.

This sequence joins TRBV7-9 and TRBJ2-5; D is perhaps TRBD1 or TRBD2 (6 bases each). This CDR3 is built from 15 residues. The germline gives CDR1 SEHNR, CDR2 FQNEAQ (reference sequence). Trimming removed 3 bases at V and 2 bases at J, with 13 bases between. CDR3 sequence reads: CASSLDGGRQETQYF. Written as DNA, the CDR3 is TGTGCCAGCAGCTTGGATGGGGGGCGTCAAGAGACCCAGTACTTC. The entire variable domain, with the rest obtained from reference TRBV7-9 and TRBJ2-5, is as follows: DTGVSQNPRHKITKRGQNVTFRCDPISEHNRLYWYRQTLGQGPEFLTYFQNEAQLEKSRLLSDRFSAERPKGSFSTLEIQRTEQGDSAMYLCASSLDGGRQETQYFGPGTRLLVL.

V usage is TRBV6-1 and J usage is TRBJ2-7; possible D gene TRBD1, 6 bases. V was cut by 6 bases and J by 3 bases, with 15 bases left in between. Germline assignment: CDR1 MNHNS and CDR2 SASEGT. CDR3 size: 14 residues. The CDR3 region is CASSLGQPIYEQYF. In DNA, the CDR3 is TGTGCCAGCAGCCTTGGACAGCCCATCTACGAGCAGTACTTC.